Below, 22 T cell receptor beta chains from the same sample are listed, as sequenced in a study of neurological immune-mediated disorders (dated by TCRdb to between 2018 and 2021). Libraries were made using 5' RACE. The instrument given in TCRdb is Illumina HiSeq 2500. TCRdb ran its own pipeline on the public reads, namely fastp trimming at Q25 and MiXCR clone calling, and kept in-frame beta chains. Rows are unified per CDR3 protein, each entry keeping the most common DNA and genes. In all, the sample holds under 70,000 distinct CDR3 sequences, and 3.2% of those were seen once. The top ten hold less than 5.5% of the sample. Input material: PBMCs. The receptors derive from a woman aged 50 to 60 with multiple sclerosis.

This clonotype was seen at least ten times. A read error may be the cause here, since a much bigger clone is one base away. V is TRBV5-1 and J is TRBJ2-1; 13 bases match TRBD2. Germline values: CDR1 SGHRS, CDR2 YFSETQ. The CDR3 runs 15 residues. V was clipped by 4 bases and J by 7 bases; unmatched bases: 5. The DNA for the CDR3 is TGCGCCAGCAGCGAACTAGCGGGAGGGCCTAATGAGCAGTTCTTC. This gives the protein CASSELAGGPNEQFF. The whole variable domain, remainder taken from reference TRBV5-1 and TRBJ2-1, is KAGVTQTPRYLIKTRGQQVTLSCSPISGHRSVSWYQQTPGQGLQFLFEYFSETQRNKGNFPGRFSGRQFSNSRSEMNVSTLELGDSALYLCASSELAGGPNEQFFGPGTRLTVL.

This clonotype was counted ten times or more. CDR3 loop: CAISESTQGWGETQYF. The CDR3 DNA is TGTGCCATCAGTGAGTCGACTCAGGGTTGGGGAGAGACCCAGTACTTC. The rearrangement joins TRBV10-3 to TRBJ2-5; D possibly corresponds to TRBD1 (5 bases). The CDR3 runs 16 residues. With 0 bases removed from V and 4 bases from J, the gap between germline ends came to 15 bases. CDR1 ENHRY and CDR2 SYGVKD come from the germline V gene.

This clonotype was detected ten times or more. V usage is TRBV7-9 and J usage is TRBJ2-7, with D unresolved. This CDR3 contains 12 residues. Germline V gene data show CDR1 as SEHNR and CDR2 as FQNEAQ (reference sequence). V lost 2 bases and J 2 bases, leaving 4 bases between the germline ends. The chain's CDR3 is CASSLKPYEQYF. CDR3 sequence (DNA): TGTGCCAGCAGCTTAAAACCCTACGAGCAGTACTTC. Full variable domain (outside the CDR3, taken from reference TRBV7-9 and TRBJ2-7): DTGVSQNPRHKITKRGQNVTFRCDPISEHNRLYWYRQTLGQGPEFLTYFQNEAQLEKSRLLSDRFSAERPKGSFSTLEIQRTEQGDSAMYLCASSLKPYEQYFGPGTRLTVT.

Ten or more counts support this clonotype. The chain recombines TRBV2 with TRBJ2-2; 14 bases match TRBD2. The CDR3 consists of 15 residues. After removal of 9 bases from V and 6 bases from J, the junction contained 6 bases not matched to a gene. Germline-derived CDR1 and CDR2 are SNHLY and FYNNEI. Written as DNA, the CDR3 is TGTGCCAGTCAAGCGGGACTAGCGGGAGCCGGGGAGCTGTTTTTT. It encodes CASQAGLAGAGELFF.

In its sample, this clonotype was seen many times. The V gene is TRBV20-1, the J gene TRBJ1-4, with 7 bases that match TRBD1. The V gene's germline CDR1 is DFQATT and CDR2 SNEGSKA (reference sequence). The J segment lost 1 base and the V segment lost 0 bases, leaving 8 bases of the junction unmatched. This CDR3 region has 17 residues. The CDR3 loop is CSARDPYRGGTNEKLFF. The CDR3 nucleotides are TGCAGTGCTAGAGATCCGTACAGGGGTGGAACTAATGAAAAACTGTTTTTT.

This clonotype has ten or more counts. The chain links TRBV4-1 to TRBJ2-7; 10 nucleotides match TRBD2. This CDR3 has 16 residues. The germline V gene has CDR1 MGHRA and CDR2 YSYEKL. Trimming at V came to 4 bases and at J to 0 bases, leaving 6 bases not matched to a gene. CDR3 residues: CASSPGLAEYSYEQYF. In nucleotides, the CDR3 is TGCGCCAGCAGCCCCGGACTAGCGGAGTACTCCTACGAGCAGTACTTC.

In this sample, this clonotype turned up many times. This chain uses TRBV28 with TRBJ2-3; a weak D match, TRBD1 (5 bases). V lost 2 bases and J 3 bases, leaving 15 bases between the germline ends. Germline-derived CDR1 and CDR2 are MDHEN and SYDVKM. The CDR3 has 16 residues. CDR3 sequence reads: CASSLRRAKGTDTQYF. The DNA for the CDR3 is TGTGCCAGCAGTTTAAGAAGGGCAAAGGGGACAGATACGCAGTATTTT.

Ten or more counts support this clonotype. This chain links TRBV12-3 or TRBV12-4 with TRBJ2-7; D is undetermined. This CDR3 comprises 12 residues. Trimming took off 4 bases at V and 3 bases at J, with 7 bases between the two ends. CDR3 sequence reads: CASSSMNYEQYF. The CDR3 DNA is TGTGCCAGCAGTTCAATGAACTACGAGCAGTACTTC.

This clonotype was observed many times. The chain has TRBV20-1 and TRBJ2-3; unclear D gene. The germline CDR1 and CDR2 sequences are DFQATT and SNEGSKA (reference sequence). The CDR3 extends over 12 amino acids. V was trimmed by 6 bases and J by 2 bases, leaving 9 bases between them. CDR3 residues: CSASDPTDTQYF. CDR3 coding DNA: TGCAGTGCCTCGGACCCCACAGATACGCAGTATTTT.

This clonotype showed up many times. J is TRBJ2-7 and V is TRBV9; the D gene is possibly TRBD1 (6 bases). The CDR3 is 15 amino acids. Germline assignment: CDR1 SGDLS and CDR2 YYNGEE. Between the trimmed V and J ends, which lost 0 bases and 0 bases, there was a span of 10 bases. The CDR3 spells CASSVGQASSYEQYF. CDR3 DNA sequence: TGTGCCAGCAGCGTAGGACAGGCCAGCTCCTACGAGCAGTACTTC.

This clonotype was seen at least ten times. This rearrangement joins TRBV7-2 to TRBJ2-1, with D possibly being TRBD1 (5 bases). V was shortened by 5 bases and J by 8 bases, with 16 bases between the two germline ends. CDR3 length equals 14 residues. CDR1 SGHTA and CDR2 FQGNSA come from the germline V gene. The DNA of the CDR3 is TGTGCCAGCAGCCCTTCCGGACCCAGGGATGAGCAGTTCTTC. Its translation is CASSPSGPRDEQFF.

This clonotype was counted many times. The chain uses TRBV12-3 or TRBV12-4 and TRBJ2-2, with D perhaps TRBD2 (7 bases). CDR3 size: 16 residues. V was pared by 5 bases and J by 8 bases, with 21 bases between. DNA of the CDR3: TGTGCCAGCAGTCAAACGGGGGGCGGGGCCCCGGGGGAGCTGTTTTTT. Translating gives CASSQTGGGAPGELFF.

In its sample, this clonotype was seen many times. The rearrangement links TRBV5-1 to TRBJ1-6, with D perhaps matching TRBD1 (5 bases). The CDR3 extends over 14 amino acids. The V gene's germline CDR1 is SGHRS and CDR2 YFSETQ. Trimming removed 0 bases from V and 8 bases from J, with 9 bases in between. The CDR3 bases are TGCGCCAGCAGCTTGGTTCTCAGGGATTCACCCCTCCACTTT. It is translated as CASSLVLRDSPLHF.

This clonotype has at least ten counts. This sequence may be a read error, since a much larger clone differs from it by one base. The V gene is TRBV15, the J gene TRBJ2-6, with no clear D. Germline loops: CDR1 LNHNV, CDR2 YYDKDF (reference sequence). The CDR3 extends over 13 amino acids. The DNA of the CDR3 is TGTGCCACCTCCCCTGTCTGGGCCAAAGTCCTGACTTTC. Translation gives CATSPVWAKVLTF. Looking up the rest from reference TRBV15 and TRBJ2-6 gives the full variable domain: DAMVIQNPRYQVTQFGKPVTLSCSQTLNHNVMYWYQQKSSQAPKLLFHYYDKDFNNEADTPDNFQSRRPNTSFCFLDIRSPGLGDTAMYLCATSPVWAKVLTFGAGSRLTVL.

This clonotype has only a few counts. The chain is built from TRBV5-1 and TRBJ2-7, with 9 bases fitting TRBD2. Germline lookup yields CDR1 SGHRS and CDR2 YFSETQ. Germline trimming cut 4 bases from V and 9 bases from J; bases unmatched to any gene: 8. There are 13 residues in the CDR3. The CDR3 loop is CASSPAGGTGQYF. The CDR3 bases are TGCGCCAGCAGCCCAGCGGGAGGCACAGGGCAGTACTTC.

This clonotype was counted many times. This rearrangement joins TRBV5-5 to TRBJ2-5; either TRBD1 or TRBD2 may fit D (6 bases each). The V end lost 2 bases, the J end lost 2 bases, and 13 bases lay between the germline ends. This CDR3 spans 15 amino acids. Germline V gives CDR1 SGHKS, CDR2 YYEKEE (reference sequence). CDR3 sequence: CASSLFGGLQETQYF. CDR3 coding DNA: TGTGCCAGCAGCTTATTTGGGGGGCTACAAGAGACCCAGTACTTC. The whole variable domain, filled in from reference TRBV5-5 and TRBJ2-5, reads DAGVTQSPTHLIKTRGQQVTLRCSPISGHKSVSWYQQVLGQGPQFIFQYYEKEERGRGNFPDRFSARQFPNYSSELNVNALLLGDSALYLCASSLFGGLQETQYFGPGTRLLVL.

The J gene is TRBJ1-1, the V gene TRBV11-3; TRBD1 matches 8 bases. This CDR3 region has 16 residues. Germline-derived CDR1 and CDR2 are SGHNT and YENEEA. Trimming cost V 1 base and J 1 base; bases outside gene matches: 5. CDR3 in amino acids: CASSLGRQGQNTEAFF. In nucleotides, the CDR3 is TGTGCCAGCAGCTTAGGCAGACAGGGGCAGAACACTGAAGCTTTCTTT.

The table lists this clonotype with many counts. The chain joins TRBV15 to TRBJ2-1, with TRBD2 as a possible D gene (6 bases). The CDR3 extends over 17 amino acids. Germline V lookup: CDR1 LNHNV, CDR2 YYDKDF (reference sequence). V lost 0 bases, J lost 6 bases, and 18 bases lay in between. DNA of the CDR3: TGTGCCACCAGCAGAGATCATGGGGACTCGACCCCCAATGAGCAGTTCTTC. It encodes CATSRDHGDSTPNEQFF. Supplemented by reference TRBV15 and TRBJ2-1, the full variable domain reads DAMVIQNPRYQVTQFGKPVTLSCSQTLNHNVMYWYQQKSSQAPKLLFHYYDKDFNNEADTPDNFQSRRPNTSFCFLDIRSPGLGDTAMYLCATSRDHGDSTPNEQFFGPGTRLTVL.

The genes are TRBV12-3 or TRBV12-4 and TRBJ2-3, with TRBD2 as a possible D gene (5 bases). V was shortened by 5 bases and J by 5 bases, with 11 bases between the two germline ends. This CDR3 spans 13 amino acids. CDR3 nucleotides: TGTGCCAGCAGTATAGGAGGCAAAGATACGCAGTATTTT. Its protein is CASSIGGKDTQYF.

This clonotype was seen repeatedly, ten times or more. J is TRBJ1-1 and V is TRBV4-3, with 8 bases identical to TRBD1. The germline V gene has CDR1 LGHNA and CDR2 YSLEER. Unmatched junction bases numbered 7, after V lost 0 bases and J lost 1 base. The CDR3 is 17 residues long. The CDR3: CASSQDLGQGTNTEAFF. The DNA of the CDR3 is TGCGCCAGCAGCCAAGATCTAGGACAGGGTACGAACACTGAAGCTTTCTTT.

This clonotype came up many times. The chain joins TRBV5-1 to TRBJ1-1; a weak D match, TRBD1 (5 bases). The CDR3 sequence is 14 residues long. In germline, CDR1 is SGHRS, CDR2 YFSETQ. V lost 2 bases to trimming and J lost 4 bases, with 12 bases between them. In DNA form, the CDR3 reads TGCGCCAGCAGCTTTAAGGACACTTCCACTGAAGCTTTCTTT. It is translated as CASSFKDTSTEAFF.

The sample holds many counts of this clonotype. The chain joins TRBV29-1 to TRBJ2-1; perhaps TRBD1 as D (6 bases). This CDR3 is built from 17 residues. The germline gives CDR1 SQVTM, CDR2 ANQGSEA. V lost 6 bases, J lost 4 bases, and 25 bases lay in between. Here the CDR3 reads CSVKKQGTLYSYNEQFF. The CDR3 DNA reads as TGCAGCGTAAAAAAACAGGGTACATTATATTCTTACAATGAGCAGTTCTTC.